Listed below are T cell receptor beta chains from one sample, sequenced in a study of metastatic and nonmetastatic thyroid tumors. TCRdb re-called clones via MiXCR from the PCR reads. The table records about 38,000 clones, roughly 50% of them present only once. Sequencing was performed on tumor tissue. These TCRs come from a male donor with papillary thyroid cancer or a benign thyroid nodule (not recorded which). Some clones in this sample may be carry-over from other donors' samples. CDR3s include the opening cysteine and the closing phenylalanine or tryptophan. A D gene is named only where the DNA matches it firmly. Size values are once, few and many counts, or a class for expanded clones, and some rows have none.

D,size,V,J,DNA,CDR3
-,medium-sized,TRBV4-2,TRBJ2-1,TGTGCCAGCAGCCAAGTCCCCGACTCCGATGAGCAGTTCTTC,CASSQVPDSDEQFF
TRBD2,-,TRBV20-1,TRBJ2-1,TGCAGTGCTAGGAAAGGGAGGGCCAGCTCCTACAATGAGCAGTTCTTC,CSARKGRASSYNEQFF
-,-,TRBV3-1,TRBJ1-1,TGTGCCAGCAGCTTGAACACTGAAGCTTTCTTT,CASSLNTEAFF
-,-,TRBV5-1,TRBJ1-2,TGCGCCAGCAGCAGGGTCATTAACTATGGCTACACCTTC,CASSRVINYGYTF
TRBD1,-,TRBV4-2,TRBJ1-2,TGTGCCAGCAGCCAGACAGGGGGGGCCCGGGTCTATGGCTACACCTTC,CASSQTGGARVYGYTF
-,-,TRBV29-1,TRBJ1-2,TGCAGCGTTGAGGAAAGACCTGTTTTCTACACCTTC,CSVEERPVFYTF
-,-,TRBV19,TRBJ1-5,TGTGCCAGTAGAATTACAGGTGCTAGCAATCAGCCCCAGCATTTT,CASRITGASNQPQHF
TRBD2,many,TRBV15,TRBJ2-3,TGTGCCACCAGCAGAGATACGCTAGCGGGAGCTGGAACAGATACGCAGTATTTT,CATSRDTLAGAGTDTQYF
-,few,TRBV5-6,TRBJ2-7,TGTGCCAGCAGCTTGGTCGGGGTCCCCTACGAGCAGTACTTC,CASSLVGVPYEQYF
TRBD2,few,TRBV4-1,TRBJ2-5,TGCGCCAGCAGCCATGGTAGGCGACTAGCGGACCAAGAGACCCAGTACTTC,CASSHGRRLADQETQYF
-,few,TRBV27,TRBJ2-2,TGTGCCAGCAGTTTAGGGCCTGAGGCCGGGGAGCTGTTTTTT,CASSLGPEAGELFF
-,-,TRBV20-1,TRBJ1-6,TGCAGTGCTCGGGCAGACTATAATTCGCCCCTCCACTTT,CSARADYNSPLHF
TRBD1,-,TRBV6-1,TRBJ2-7,TGTGCCAGCAGTAGATTCGCCGGGACAGGGGGCGAGCAGTACTTC,CASSRFAGTGGEQYF
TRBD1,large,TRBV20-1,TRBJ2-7,TGCAGTGCTAGAGACCCCGGGACAGGGGTGGGGGAGCAGTACTTC,CSARDPGTGVGEQYF
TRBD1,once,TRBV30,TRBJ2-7,TGTGCCTGGAGTGTAGGGACAGGGGGCAGCTACGAGCAGTACTTC,CAWSVGTGGSYEQYF
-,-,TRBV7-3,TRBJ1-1,TGTGCCAGCAGCTTAGTGGTGAACACTGAAGCTTTCTTT,CASSLVVNTEAFF
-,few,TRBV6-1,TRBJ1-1,TGTGCCAGCAGTCCCGGCGCCAGTTTACGCACTGAAGCTTTCTTT,CASSPGASLRTEAFF
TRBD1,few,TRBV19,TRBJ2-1,TGTGCCAGTATGGCTGCAGGGGGCTACAATGAGCAGTTCTTC,CASMAAGGYNEQFF
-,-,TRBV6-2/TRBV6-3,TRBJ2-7,TGTGCCAGCAGTTACTCGAGGGGATACGAGCAGTACTTC,CASSYSRGYEQYF